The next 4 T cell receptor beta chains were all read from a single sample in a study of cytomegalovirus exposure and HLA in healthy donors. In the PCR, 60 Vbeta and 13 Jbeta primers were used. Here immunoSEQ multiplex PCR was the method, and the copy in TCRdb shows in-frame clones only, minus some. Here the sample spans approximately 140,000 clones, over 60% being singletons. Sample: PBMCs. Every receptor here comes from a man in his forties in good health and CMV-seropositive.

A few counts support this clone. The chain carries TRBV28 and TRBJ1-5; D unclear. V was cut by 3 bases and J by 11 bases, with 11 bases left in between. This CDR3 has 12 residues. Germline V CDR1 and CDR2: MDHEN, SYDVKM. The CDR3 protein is CASSFVGSTQHF. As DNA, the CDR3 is TGTGCCAGCAGTTTCGTCGGGTCGACCCAGCATTTT.

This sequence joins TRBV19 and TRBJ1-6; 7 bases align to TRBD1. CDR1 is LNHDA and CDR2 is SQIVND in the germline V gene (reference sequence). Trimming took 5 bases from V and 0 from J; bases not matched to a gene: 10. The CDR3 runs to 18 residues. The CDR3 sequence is CASSRQGVSSSYNSPLHF. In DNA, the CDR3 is TGTGCCAGTAGTCGGCAGGGGGTGAGTTCCTCCTATAATTCACCCCTCCACTTT. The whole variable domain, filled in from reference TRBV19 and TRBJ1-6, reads DGGITQSPKYLFRKEGQNVTLSCEQNLNHDAMYWYRQDPGQGLRLIYYSQIVNDFQKGDIAEGYSVSREKKESFPLTVTSAQKNPTAFYLCASSRQGVSSSYNSPLHFGNGTRLTVT.

CDR3 sequence: CASSKDNEETQYF. CDR3 nucleotides: TGTGCCAGCAGTAAGGACAACGAAGAGACCCAGTACTTC. This chain joins TRBV28 and TRBJ2-5; TRBD1 is a possible D gene (5 bases). The CDR3 runs to 13 residues. The ends were cut back, 5 bases at V and 3 bases at J, with 10 bases in the middle. In germline, CDR1 is MDHEN, CDR2 SYDVKM.

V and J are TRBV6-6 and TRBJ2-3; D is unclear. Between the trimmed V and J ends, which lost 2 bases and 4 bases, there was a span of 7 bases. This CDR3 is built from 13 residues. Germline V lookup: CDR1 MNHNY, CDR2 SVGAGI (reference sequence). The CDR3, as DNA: TGTGCCAGCAGTTACCACAGCCCAGATACGCAGTATTTT. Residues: CASSYHSPDTQYF.